Listed here are 32 T cell receptor beta chains from one sample, sequenced in a study of blood T cell repertoires in COVID-19. Data came from immunoSEQ multiplex PCR; TCRdb stores just in-frame clones and leaves some out. The data contain 110,000 or so clones, over 75% of them singletons. Sequencing input: peripheral blood. These receptors originate from a man between 45 and 60 years old with acute or convalescent COVID-19.

V is TRBV27 and J is TRBJ1-4; D gene unclear. CDR3 length: 12 amino acids. Germline values: CDR1 MNHEY, CDR2 SMNVEV (reference sequence). V lost 4 bases, J lost 7 bases, and 7 bases lay in between. This chain's CDR3 is CASSSLSEKLFF. For the CDR3, the DNA is TGTGCCAGCAGTTCCCTTTCTGAAAAACTGTTTTTT.

This chain connects TRBV5-4 to TRBJ2-3; 9 nucleotides align to TRBD2. The length of the CDR3 is 16 residues. J was trimmed by 7 bases and V by 4 bases; bases with no gene match: 13. Germline V gene data show CDR1 as SGHNT and CDR2 as YYREEE (reference sequence). The CDR3 here is CASSRASGAAGNTQYF. CDR3 DNA sequence: TGTGCCAGCAGCAGAGCTAGCGGGGCCGCCGGGAATACGCAGTATTTT.

J is TRBJ1-1 and V is TRBV2, with D unclear. V shed 5 bases and J shed 5 bases, with 12 bases lying between them. Germline-derived CDR1 and CDR2 are SNHLY and FYNNEI. The CDR3 covers 13 residues. DNA for the CDR3: TGTGCCAGCAGTACCGAAGGGAGGACTGAAGCTTTCTTT. It translates to CASSTEGRTEAFF.

This clone was counted a single time. J is TRBJ1-1 and V is TRBV11-1; a weak D match, TRBD1 (6 bases). The CDR3 extends over 15 amino acids. CDR1 and CDR2 (germline): SGHAT, FQDESV (reference sequence). Trimming shortened V by 2 bases and J by 0 bases, and 10 bases separated the two germline ends. Written as DNA, the CDR3 is TGTGCCAGCAGCTTAAGGGGGACCATGAACACTGAAGCTTTCTTT. This codes for CASSLRGTMNTEAFF.

The V and J genes are TRBV5-1 and TRBJ1-1; no clear D gene. The CDR3 consists of 13 residues. The ends were cut back, 4 bases at V and 1 base at J, with 8 bases in the middle. CDR1 SGHRS and CDR2 YFSETQ come from the germline V gene. The CDR3 DNA sequence: TGCGCCAGCAGCAGCACAGAGAACACTGAAGCTTTCTTT. Translated, it gives CASSSTENTEAFF.

This clone has only a few counts. V usage is TRBV7-9 and J usage is TRBJ1-2, with unresolved D. The CDR3 loop spans 15 amino acids. The V and J ends lost 4 bases and 5 bases respectively, with 17 bases between them. CDR1 SEHNR and CDR2 FQNEAQ come from the germline V gene (reference sequence). The CDR3 sequence is CASSSRNRPSYGYTF. The CDR3 DNA is TGTGCCAGCAGCTCCAGAAATCGCCCCTCATATGGCTACACCTTC.

This clone came up a few times. The chain has TRBV5-1 and TRBJ1-4; D uncertain. The germline V and J ends were trimmed by 0 bases and 1 base, with 4 bases remaining between them. Germline loops: CDR1 SGHRS, CDR2 YFSETQ. The length of the CDR3 is 14 residues. The CDR3 DNA is TGCGCCAGCAGCTTGGACGGAACTAATGAAAAACTGTTTTTT. Protein sequence: CASSLDGTNEKLFF.

The genes are TRBV18 and TRBJ2-2, with 15 bases lining up with TRBD2. From germline, CDR1 is KGHSH and CDR2 LQKENI. J lost 5 bases, V lost 3 bases, and 1 base had no gene match. The CDR3 runs to 16 residues. Here the CDR3 DNA reads TGTGCCAGCTCACCGGGACTAGCGGGAGGTACCGGGGAGCTGTTTTTT. Translation gives CASSPGLAGGTGELFF. The full variable domain, with the rest looked up from reference TRBV18 and TRBJ2-2, is NAGVMQNPRHLVRRRGQEARLRCSPMKGHSHVYWYRQLPEEGLKFMVYLQKENIIDESGMPKERFSAEFPKEGPSILRIQQVVRGDSAAYFCASSPGLAGGTGELFFGEGSRLTVL.

This clone was detected only a few times. The chain joins TRBV27 to TRBJ1-1, with no clear D. CDR1 and CDR2 (germline): MNHEY, SMNVEV (reference sequence). V shed 2 bases and J shed 5 bases, with 9 bases lying between them. The CDR3 covers 13 residues. The CDR3: CASSLTGRTEAFF. The CDR3 nucleotides are TGTGCCAGCAGTTTAACGGGGAGGACTGAAGCTTTCTTT.

CDR3 loop: CASTTMGAQPQHF. CDR3 nucleotide sequence: TGTGCCAGCACAACTATGGGGGCCCAGCCCCAGCATTTT. This chain uses TRBV6-5 with TRBJ1-5; D may be TRBD1 (6 bases). Germline CDR1 and CDR2: MNHEY and SVGAGI. The V end lost 7 bases, the J end lost 7 bases, and 14 bases lay between the germline ends. This CDR3 contains 13 residues.

V is TRBV6-5 and J is TRBJ1-4; no reliable D call. V was shortened by 6 bases and J by 7 bases, with 9 bases between the two germline ends. This CDR3 comprises 12 residues. Germline V CDR1 and CDR2: MNHEY, SVGAGI. The CDR3: CASRRWSEKLFF. CDR3 bases: TGTGCCAGCAGGAGGTGGAGTGAAAAACTGTTTTTT.

CDR3: CASSPGTTIGTQYF. CDR3 coding DNA: TGTGCCAGCAGCCCCGGGACTACTATAGGGACCCAGTACTTC. V and J are TRBV7-9 and TRBJ2-5, with TRBD2 identical over 7 bases. Germline V gene sequence: CDR1 SEHNR, CDR2 FQNEAQ (reference sequence). The CDR3 has 14 residues. J was trimmed by 7 bases and V by 5 bases; bases with no gene match: 10.

The rearrangement uses TRBV6-1 and TRBJ2-1; 12 bases map to TRBD2. The V gene's germline CDR1 is MNHNS and CDR2 SASEGT. The CDR3 is 15 amino acids. The junction had 8 bases not matched to a gene; V was cut back by 4 bases and J by 10 bases. DNA of the CDR3: TGTGCCAGCAGTGTAAGACTAGCGGGGGAAGGAGAGCAGTTCTTC. Its protein is CASSVRLAGEGEQFF.

The chain combines TRBV28 with TRBJ2-1, with 14 positions matching TRBD2. V lost 3 bases, J lost 8 bases, and 6 bases stayed unmatched. CDR1 MDHEN and CDR2 SYDVKM come from the germline V gene. The CDR3 runs to 16 residues. The CDR3 loop is CASSFQGLAGAHEQFF. The DNA of the CDR3 is TGTGCCAGCAGTTTTCAGGGACTAGCGGGAGCGCATGAGCAGTTCTTC. Using reference TRBV28 and TRBJ2-1 for the parts outside the CDR3, the full variable domain is DVKVTQSSRYLVKRTGEKVFLECVQDMDHENMFWYRQDPGLGLRLIYFSYDVKMKEKGDIPEGYSVSREKKERFSLILESASTNQTSMYLCASSFQGLAGAHEQFFGPGTRLTVL.

This chain links TRBV28 with TRBJ1-1; 7 bases match TRBD1. This CDR3 contains 15 residues. V lost 2 bases to trimming and J lost 6 bases; unmatched junction nucleotides: 9. Germline CDR1 and CDR2: MDHEN and SYDVKM. The CDR3 sequence: CASSLAEGARAEAFF. For the CDR3, the DNA is TGTGCCAGCAGTTTAGCCGAGGGGGCGCGGGCTGAAGCTTTCTTT.

The rearrangement uses TRBV29-1 and TRBJ2-7; 8 positions agree with TRBD1. The CDR3 length is 14 residues. Unmatched junction bases numbered 7, after V lost 6 bases and J lost 0 bases. CDR1 and CDR2 from the germline V gene are SQVTM and ANQGSEA. CDR3 coding DNA: TGCAGCGTCCAACTGGACAGGGCCTCCTACGAGCAGTACTTC. It translates to CSVQLDRASYEQYF.

CDR3 in amino acids: CASSLGAGGYNEQFF. Written as DNA, the CDR3 is TGCGCCAGCAGCTTGGGGGCAGGGGGCTACAATGAGCAGTTCTTC. This chain joins TRBV5-1 and TRBJ2-1; 7 bases fit TRBD1. Germline-derived CDR1 and CDR2 are SGHRS and YFSETQ. V lost 0 bases to trimming and J lost 3 bases; unmatched junction nucleotides: 3. CDR3 length equals 15 residues.

The chain combines TRBV2 with TRBJ1-2, with D possibly matching TRBD1 (5 bases). The germline V gene has CDR1 SNHLY and CDR2 FYNNEI. V was shortened by 10 bases and J by 0 bases, with 18 bases between the two germline ends. The CDR3 runs to 15 residues. The CDR3 nucleotides are TGTGCCACCTGGGGCCCGGCGGAAACTAACTATGGCTACACCTTC. It translates to CATWGPAETNYGYTF.

V gene TRBV23-1 combines with J gene TRBJ2-3; possible D gene TRBD2, 5 bases. TRBV23-1 counts as an open reading frame of uncertain function. This CDR3 comprises 12 residues. V shed 6 bases and J shed 7 bases, with 11 bases lying between them. The CDR3 DNA is TGCGCCAGCAGCCGAGGGCACCATACGCAGTATTTT. This sequence encodes CASSRGHHTQYF.

The chain links TRBV7-9 to TRBJ2-7; 8 bases map to TRBD1. The CDR3 has 16 amino acids. The germline V gene encodes CDR1 SEHNR and CDR2 FQNEAQ (reference sequence). With V trimmed by 4 bases and J by 0 bases, 8 bases remained unmatched. The CDR3 loop reads CASSSESGQGSYEQYF. CDR3 sequence (DNA): TGTGCCAGCAGCTCCGAGTCAGGACAGGGCTCCTACGAGCAGTACTTC.

The CDR3 loop reads CASTTTGVSGNTIYF. The CDR3 coding sequence is TGTGCCAGTACCACGACAGGGGTCTCTGGAAACACCATATATTTT. The V gene is TRBV19, the J gene TRBJ1-3; 8 nucleotides match TRBD1. Germline V gives CDR1 LNHDA, CDR2 SQIVND (reference sequence). CDR3 size: 15 residues. Unmatched junction bases numbered 5, after V lost 7 bases and J lost 0 bases.

CDR3 sequence: CASSQGFRQGGDQPQHF. The CDR3 coding sequence is TGCGCCAGCAGCCAAGGGTTCCGGCAGGGGGGCGATCAGCCCCAGCATTTT. V is TRBV4-1 and J is TRBJ1-5, with TRBD1 matching over 7 bases. The V segment lost 1 base and the J segment 5 bases; nucleotides outside the gene matches: 11. Germline-derived CDR1 and CDR2 are MGHRA and YSYEKL. CDR3 size: 17 residues.

This rearrangement joins TRBV28 to TRBJ1-5; D gene uncertain. The CDR3 contains 13 residues. The V gene lost 6 bases and the J gene lost 1 base, with 7 bases spanning the gap. Germline V gene lookup returns CDR1 MDHEN and CDR2 SYDVKM. The CDR3, as DNA: TGTGCCAGCAGCCCAGCGAGCAATCAGCCCCAGCATTTT. It specifies CASSPASNQPQHF.

The J gene is TRBJ2-7, the V gene TRBV7-9, with TRBD2 as a possible D gene (5 bases). The CDR3 loop spans 13 amino acids. V lost 5 bases, J lost 6 bases, and 14 bases lay in between. CDR1 and CDR2 (germline): SEHNR, FQNEAQ (reference sequence). In nucleotides, the CDR3 is TGTGCCAGCAGCCCCGGTCGAGGAGGCGAGCAGTACTTC. Its protein is CASSPGRGGEQYF.

This clone was counted between two and nine times. The chain has TRBV5-1 and TRBJ2-3; TRBD2 agrees at 9 bases. This CDR3 is 16 amino acids long. Trimming cost V 0 bases and J 4 bases; bases outside gene matches: 6. Germline V gene lookup returns CDR1 SGHRS and CDR2 YFSETQ. This CDR3 is CASSLVAGGPADTQYF. CDR3 coding DNA: TGCGCCAGCAGCTTGGTCGCGGGAGGGCCTGCAGATACGCAGTATTTT.

CDR3 sequence (DNA): TGCAGCACCCGGACTAGCGGGACTGGGGAGCAGTACTTC. Translated, it gives CSTRTSGTGEQYF. The chain has TRBV29-1 and TRBJ2-7; 12 bases fit TRBD2. The germline V gene encodes CDR1 SQVTM and CDR2 ANQGSEA. V trimming: 8 bases; J trimming: 7 bases; junction bases outside the gene matches: 9. The CDR3 extends over 13 amino acids.

This chain connects TRBV27 to TRBJ1-6; no clear D gene. The CDR3 sequence is 13 residues long. Germline V gives CDR1 MNHEY, CDR2 SMNVEV (reference sequence). Between the trimmed V and J ends, which lost 5 bases and 4 bases, there was a span of 6 bases. For the CDR3, the DNA is TGTGCCAGCAGTCCTAGATATAATTCACCCCTCCACTTT. This translates into CASSPRYNSPLHF.

The genes are TRBV4-1 and TRBJ2-3; tentatively, D is TRBD2 (7 bases). The CDR3 consists of 18 residues. V was cut by 0 bases and J by 2 bases, with 18 bases left in between. In germline, CDR1 is MGHRA, CDR2 YSYEKL. CDR3 nucleotide sequence: TGCGCCAGCAGCCAAGATCGTATCGGGGAGGGGGTCACAGATACGCAGTATTTT. Protein sequence: CASSQDRIGEGVTDTQYF.

The chain combines TRBV28 with TRBJ1-3, with D perhaps matching TRBD1 (5 bases). Germline loops: CDR1 MDHEN, CDR2 SYDVKM. The CDR3 contains 15 residues. V was pared by 2 bases and J by 3 bases, with 11 bases between. This CDR3 is CASSLEAGLGNTIYF. The CDR3, as DNA: TGTGCCAGCAGTTTAGAGGCAGGGCTTGGAAACACCATATATTTT.

The V call is TRBV27, the J call TRBJ2-2; tentatively, D is TRBD1 (6 bases). The CDR3 is 16 residues long. The germline gives CDR1 MNHEY, CDR2 SMNVEV (reference sequence). V was cut by 0 bases and J by 6 bases, with 14 bases left in between. The CDR3 nucleotides are TGTGCCAGCAGTTTATCGAAACAGGGTATTCCCGGGGAGCTGTTTTTT. This gives the protein CASSLSKQGIPGELFF.

The rearrangement joins TRBV5-1 to TRBJ1-3; no firm D call. Trimming took off 2 bases at V and 0 bases at J, with 12 bases between the two ends. The germline V gene has CDR1 SGHRS and CDR2 YFSETQ. The CDR3 totals 16 residues. Here the CDR3 reads CASSFTGVTSGNTIYF. The CDR3 region has the DNA TGCGCCAGCAGCTTTACCGGGGTAACCTCTGGAAACACCATATATTTT.

The chain has TRBV7-2 and TRBJ1-6, with D possibly being TRBD1 (5 bases). Germline V gene lookup returns CDR1 SGHTA and CDR2 FQGNSA. This CDR3 region has 16 residues. Trimming took 5 bases from V and 5 from J, leaving 16 bases between them. The CDR3: CASSPTPRGNNSPLHF. The CDR3 DNA is TGTGCCAGCAGCCCGACACCTAGGGGTAATAATTCACCCCTCCACTTT.